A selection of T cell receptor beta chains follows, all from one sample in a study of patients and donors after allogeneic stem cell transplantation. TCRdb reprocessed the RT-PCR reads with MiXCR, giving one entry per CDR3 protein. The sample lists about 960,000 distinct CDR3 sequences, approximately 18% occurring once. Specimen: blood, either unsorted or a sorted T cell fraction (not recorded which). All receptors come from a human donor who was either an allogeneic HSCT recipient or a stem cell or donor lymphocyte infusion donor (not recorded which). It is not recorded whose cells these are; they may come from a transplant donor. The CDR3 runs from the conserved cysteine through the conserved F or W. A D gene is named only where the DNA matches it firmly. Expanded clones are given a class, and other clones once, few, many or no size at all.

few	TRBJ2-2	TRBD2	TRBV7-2	CASSFDSGRNTGELFF	TGTGCCAGCAGCTTCGATAGCGGGAGGAACACCGGGGAGCTGTTTTTT
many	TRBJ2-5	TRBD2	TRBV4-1	CASSQGLAGVKETQYF	TGCGCCAGCAGCCAAGGACTAGCGGGTGTGAAAGAGACCCAGTACTTC
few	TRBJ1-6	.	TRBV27	CASSQYGGSYNSPLHF	TGTGCCAGCAGCCAGTACGGGGGCTCCTATAATTCACCCCTCCACTTT
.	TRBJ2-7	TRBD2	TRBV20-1	CSAVRLAGSYEQYF	TGCAGTGCCGTTCGACTAGCGGGCTCCTACGAGCAGTACTTC
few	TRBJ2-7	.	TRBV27	CASSPVRGDDEQYF	TGTGCCAGCAGTCCGGTGAGGGGGGACGACGAGCAGTACTTC
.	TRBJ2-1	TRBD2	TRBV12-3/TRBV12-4	CASSRGLAGGTEQFF	TGTGCCAGCAGCCGCGGGCTAGCGGGAGGGACTGAGCAGTTCTTC
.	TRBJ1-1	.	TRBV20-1	CSASPRARNTEAFF	TGCAGTGCTAGCCCGAGGGCAAGAAACACTGAAGCTTTCTTT
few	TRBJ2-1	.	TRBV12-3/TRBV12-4	CASNPDLGYNEQFF	TGTGCCAGCAACCCGGACCTAGGCTACAATGAGCAGTTCTTC
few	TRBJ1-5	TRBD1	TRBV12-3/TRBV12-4	CASSFAGGINQPQHF	TGTGCCAGCAGTTTTGCAGGGGGGATTAATCAGCCCCAGCATTTT
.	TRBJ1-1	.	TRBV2	CASSTRTVNTEAFF	TGTGCCAGCAGTACCCGGACAGTGAACACTGAAGCTTTCTTT
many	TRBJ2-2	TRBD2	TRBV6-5	CASSFSSGNTGELFF	TGTGCCAGCAGTTTCTCTAGCGGTAACACCGGGGAGCTGTTTTTT
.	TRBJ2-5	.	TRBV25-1	CASSEYAGITTQYF	TGTGCCAGCAGTGAATACGCCGGGATAACGACCCAGTACTTC
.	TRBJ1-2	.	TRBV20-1	CSAGDGYTF	TGCAGTGCTGGAGATGGCTACACCTTC
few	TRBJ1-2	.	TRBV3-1	CASSQEGAAVVGYTF	TGTGCCAGCAGCCAAGAAGGAGCGGCGGTTGTAGGCTACACCTTC
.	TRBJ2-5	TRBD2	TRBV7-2	CASSPRRGNSPETQYF	TGTGCCAGCAGCCCTCGGCGGGGGAACAGCCCGGAGACCCAGTACTTC
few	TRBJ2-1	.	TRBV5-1	CASSLESLSSYNEQFF	TGCGCCAGCAGCTTGGAAAGCCTCAGCTCCTACAATGAGCAGTTCTTC
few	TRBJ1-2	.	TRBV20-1	CSAPPLGSYGYTF	TGCAGTGCTCCACCCCTAGGGAGTTATGGCTACACCTTC
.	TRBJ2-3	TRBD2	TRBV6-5	CASSYYTSGGPGTQYF	TGTGCCAGCAGTTACTACACTAGCGGGGGGCCGGGTACGCAGTATTTT
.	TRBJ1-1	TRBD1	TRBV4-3	CASSQQGVNTEAFF	TGCGCCAGCAGCCAACAGGGGGTGAACACTGAAGCTTTCTTT
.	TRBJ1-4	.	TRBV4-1	CASSRAVLRVTNEKLFF	TGCGCCAGCAGCCGGGCCGTTCTGAGGGTCACTAATGAAAAACTGTTTTTT
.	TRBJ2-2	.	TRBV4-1	CASSQGSFGKGGELFF	TGCGCCAGCAGCCAAGGGTCCTTCGGGAAGGGCGGGGAGCTGTTTTTT
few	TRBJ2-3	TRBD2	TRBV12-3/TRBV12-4	CASSPKRTSGRDTQYF	TGTGCCAGCAGTCCAAAACGGACTAGCGGGAGGGATACGCAGTATTTT
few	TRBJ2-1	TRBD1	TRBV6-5	CASSYPGTGGYNEQFF	TGTGCCAGCAGTTACCCCGGGACAGGGGGATACAATGAGCAGTTCTTC
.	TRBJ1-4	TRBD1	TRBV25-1	CASSAIGTGNEKLFF	TGTGCCAGCAGTGCGATCGGGACAGGGAATGAAAAACTGTTTTTT
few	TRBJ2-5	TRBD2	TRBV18	CASSPFRVSGSIETQYF	TGTGCCAGCTCACCATTTCGGGTGAGCGGGAGTATAGAGACCCAGTACTTC
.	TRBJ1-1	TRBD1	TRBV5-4	CASSYNDRGPPEAFF	TGTGCCAGCAGCTATAACGACAGGGGGCCACCTGAAGCTTTCTTT
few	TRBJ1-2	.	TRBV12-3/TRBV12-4	CASSFWTEDGYTF	TGTGCCAGCAGTTTCTGGACAGAAGATGGCTACACCTTC
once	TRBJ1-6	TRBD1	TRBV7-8	CASTRGGTGGSPLHF	TGTGCCAGCACCCGGGGGGGGACAGGGGGTTCACCCCTCCACTTT
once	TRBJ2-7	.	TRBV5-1	CASSRAGELSYEQYF	TGCGCCAGCAGCCGCGCCGGGGAGCTATCCTACGAGCAGTACTTC
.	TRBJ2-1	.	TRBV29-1	CSVNRGTKYNEQFF	TGCAGCGTTAACAGAGGGACAAAATACAATGAGCAGTTCTTC
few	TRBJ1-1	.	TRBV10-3	CAISDRRGYEGTEAFF	TGTGCCATCAGTGACCGGAGGGGGTACGAGGGCACTGAAGCTTTCTTT
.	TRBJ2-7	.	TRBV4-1	CASSQHLQTVNSYEQYF	TGCGCCAGCAGCCAACACCTCCAGACAGTAAACTCCTACGAGCAGTACTTC
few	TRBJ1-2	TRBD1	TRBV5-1	CASRRDRGLYGYTF	TGCGCCAGCAGGAGGGACAGGGGATTGTATGGCTACACCTTC
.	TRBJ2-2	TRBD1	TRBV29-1	CSVGTGPDTGELFF	TGCAGCGTTGGGACAGGGCCGGACACCGGGGAGCTGTTTTTT
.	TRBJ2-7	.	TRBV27	CASRGLGYEQYF	TGTGCCAGCAGGGGCTTGGGCTACGAGCAGTACTTC